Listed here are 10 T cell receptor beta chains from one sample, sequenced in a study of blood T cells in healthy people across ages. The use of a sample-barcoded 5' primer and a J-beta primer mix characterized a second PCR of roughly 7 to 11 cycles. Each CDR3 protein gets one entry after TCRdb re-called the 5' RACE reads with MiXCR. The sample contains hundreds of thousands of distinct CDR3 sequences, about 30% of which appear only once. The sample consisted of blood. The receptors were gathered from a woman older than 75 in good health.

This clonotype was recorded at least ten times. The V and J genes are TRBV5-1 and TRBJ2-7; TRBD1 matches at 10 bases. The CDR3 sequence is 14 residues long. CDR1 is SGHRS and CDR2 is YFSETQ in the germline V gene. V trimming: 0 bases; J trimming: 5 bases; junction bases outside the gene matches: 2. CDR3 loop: CASSLGDRGHEQYF. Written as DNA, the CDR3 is TGCGCCAGCAGCTTGGGGGACAGGGGTCACGAGCAGTACTTC.

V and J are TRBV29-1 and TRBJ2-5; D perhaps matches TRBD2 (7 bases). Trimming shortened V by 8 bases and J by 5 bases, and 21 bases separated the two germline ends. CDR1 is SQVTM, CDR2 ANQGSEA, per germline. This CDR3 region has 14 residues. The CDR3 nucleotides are TGCAGCCACCTTTGGGGGGGGGCGCATGAGACCCAGTACTTC. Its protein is CSHLWGGAHETQYF.

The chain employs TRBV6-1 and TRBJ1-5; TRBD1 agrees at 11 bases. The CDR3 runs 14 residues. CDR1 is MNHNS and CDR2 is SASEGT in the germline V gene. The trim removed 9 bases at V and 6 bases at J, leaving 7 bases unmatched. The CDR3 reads CASGDRGSGQPQHF. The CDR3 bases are TGTGCCAGTGGGGACAGGGGGTCGGGTCAGCCCCAGCATTTT.

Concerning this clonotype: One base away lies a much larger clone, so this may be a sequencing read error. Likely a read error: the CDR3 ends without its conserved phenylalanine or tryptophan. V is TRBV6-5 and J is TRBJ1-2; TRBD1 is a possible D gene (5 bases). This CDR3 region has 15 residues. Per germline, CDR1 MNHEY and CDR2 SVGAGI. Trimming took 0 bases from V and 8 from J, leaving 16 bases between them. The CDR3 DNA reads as TGTGCCAGCAGTTACTCGGCGGGGGGAGGGTTGGGCTACACCGTC. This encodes CASSYSAGGGLGYTV.

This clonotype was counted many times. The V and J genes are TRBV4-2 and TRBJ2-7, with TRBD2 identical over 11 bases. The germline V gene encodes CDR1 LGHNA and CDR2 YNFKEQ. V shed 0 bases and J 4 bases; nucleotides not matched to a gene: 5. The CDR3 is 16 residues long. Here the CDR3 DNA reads TGTGCCAGCAGCCAAGATTTGGGACTAGCGGTGTACGAGCAGTACTTC. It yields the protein CASSQDLGLAVYEQYF.

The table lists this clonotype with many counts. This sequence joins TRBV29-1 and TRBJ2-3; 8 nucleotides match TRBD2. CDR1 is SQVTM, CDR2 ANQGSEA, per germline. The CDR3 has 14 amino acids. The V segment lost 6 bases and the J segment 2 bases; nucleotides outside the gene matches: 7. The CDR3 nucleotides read TGCAGCGTGCGAAGCGGGGGTACCACAGATACGCAGTATTTT. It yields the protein CSVRSGGTTDTQYF.

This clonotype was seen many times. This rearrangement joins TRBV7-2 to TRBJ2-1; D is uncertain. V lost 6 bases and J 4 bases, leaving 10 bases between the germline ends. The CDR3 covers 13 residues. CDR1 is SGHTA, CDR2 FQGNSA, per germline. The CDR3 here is CASSKFGYNEQFF. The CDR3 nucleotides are TGTGCCAGCAGTAAATTTGGTTACAATGAGCAGTTCTTC.

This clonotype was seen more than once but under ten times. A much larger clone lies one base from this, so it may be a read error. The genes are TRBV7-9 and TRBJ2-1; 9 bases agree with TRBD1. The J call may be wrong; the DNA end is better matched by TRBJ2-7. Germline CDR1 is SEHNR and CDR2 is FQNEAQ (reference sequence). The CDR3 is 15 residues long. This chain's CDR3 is CASSQGGQGYNEQYF. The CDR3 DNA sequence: TGTGCCAGCAGCCAAGGGGGACAGGGTTACAATGAGCAGTACTTC.

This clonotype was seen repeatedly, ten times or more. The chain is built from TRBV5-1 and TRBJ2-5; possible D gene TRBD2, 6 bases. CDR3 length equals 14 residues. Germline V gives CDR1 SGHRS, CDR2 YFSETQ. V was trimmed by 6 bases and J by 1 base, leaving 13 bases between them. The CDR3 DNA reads TGCGCCAGCACCCTTCGGGGAGGCCAAGAGACCCAGTACTTC. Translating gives CASTLRGGQETQYF.

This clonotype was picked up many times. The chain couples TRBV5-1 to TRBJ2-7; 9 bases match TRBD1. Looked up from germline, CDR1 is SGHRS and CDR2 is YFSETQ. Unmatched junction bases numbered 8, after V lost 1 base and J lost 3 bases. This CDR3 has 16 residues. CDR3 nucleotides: TGCGCCAGCAGCTTGCTACCGGGACAGGGAGACTACGAGCAGTACTTC. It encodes CASSLLPGQGDYEQYF.